This record covers a single T cell receptor beta chain. No antigen is known for it. Qualities for individual bases were not recorded, and no much larger clone is one base off. The roughly 38 donors, aged 6 to 90 years, were systemically healthy Caucasian individuals from Russia. Each donor gave about 9.7 milliliters of peripheral blood, drawn into EDTA-treated Vacutainer tubes. PBMCs were isolated by Ficoll-Paque density-gradient centrifugation, with at least 7 million obtained per sample. Total RNA was extracted from PBMCs with Trizol reagent, with at least 6 micrograms obtained per sample. For every donor, flow cytometry on a PBMC aliquot measured the percentage of naive CD45RAhigh/CD27high T cells. These data come from a study of blood T cells in healthy people across ages (dated by TCRdb to about 2015). About the study as a whole: In model experiments, template switching captured roughly one uniquely barcoded TCR beta cDNA molecule for every two T cells. Using deep sequencing normalized with unique cDNA molecular identifiers, the study measured how TCR beta repertoire diversity changes with age. The donors were split into four age groups: young (average approximately 16 years), middle-aged (around 40), aged (over 55) and long-lived (approximately 80). To avoid experimental bias, donors of different ages were distributed randomly across sequencing lanes. For two donors (one aged 18 to 30 and one aged 80 or older), the study analyzed two additional independent replicas of 1 million unique cDNA reads from the same blood draw.

V trim: 5 bases; J trim: 7 bases; unmatched bases: 8. CDR1 and CDR2, per the germline V gene (reference sequence), are SEHNR and FQNEAQ. The CDR3 has 16 amino acids, counting the end cysteine and phenylalanine. Solely the CDR3 DNA is kept, with 48 bases framed from the first base. On the study overall, not on this receptor specifically: A strong correlation was found between observed TCR beta diversity and the percentage of naive T cells measured by flow cytometry. Estimates of total diversity based on one million sequenced T cells were considered lower bounds and underestimates. Compared with the aged group, the long-lived group had more naive CD4+ T cells, fewer expanded clones and increased TCR diversity, a pattern suggesting age selection. Observed TCR beta diversity per million T cells fell roughly linearly with age, and a significant reduction was already apparent by age about 43. Bulk unsorted PBMC profiling prevented conclusive comparison of naive and antigen-experienced compartments. Because the CMV infection status of the donors was unknown, age-related changes in expanded clonotypes may potentially have been confounded.

The library relied on 5' RACE. The data were produced on an Illumina HiSeq 2500. A second roughly 7 to 12 cycle PCR used a sample-barcoded 5' primer and a J-beta primer mix. Each TCR beta cDNA molecule received a unique molecular identifier from a template-switch 5' adaptor carrying 12 random nucleotides. Each sample yielded at least 3 million CDR3-containing paired-end reads. All of the RNA was converted into first-strand cDNA using the Mint cDNA synthesis kit, with a TRBC-specific oligonucleotide serving as the primer. Following uracil-DNA glycosylase treatment, a first 18-cycle PCR with universal primers M1SS and BC2_uni_R was performed on all cDNA. The authors' pipeline ran thus. For normalization, 1 million high-quality reads, each with a distinct molecular identifier, were randomly selected from each sample. Instead of being binned into consensus sequences, reads that shared molecular identifiers were thrown out. CDR3 identification, clonotype clustering and error correction used MiTCR with a Q25 quality threshold and the strictest error-elimination algorithm. A nonparametric unseen species model with Euler transformation was used to estimate lower-bound total TCR beta diversity. TCRdb reworked the public reads: Q25 trimming with fastp, MiXCR clone assembly, productive beta chains retained. Each record represents a unique CDR3 protein, reported with the most common genes and DNA among its rows. None of the V and J calls come from the authors' own analysis; TCRdb made them. The sample includes some 1 million distinct CDR3 sequences, with around 45% observed a single time. The biggest ten clones account for 18% of the sample.

The source of this sequence is a woman aged 55-70 years in good health. The specimen was blood. The rearrangement combines TRBV7-9 with TRBJ2-1; 13 nucleotides in the junction match TRBD2. The DNA sequence reads TGTGCCAGCAGCAACCCACTAGCGGGAGGGCCAAATGAGCAGTTCTTC. This translates into CASSNPLAGGPNEQFF.